This entry is about one TCR beta chain. Antigen: not known. Time point: cycle 4 day 1 (C4D1), after six to seven weeks of nivolumab. Exposure to brentuximab vedotin varied, and each patient had relapsed following autologous stem cell transplantation. This sample is drawn from a study of PD-1 blockade in classical Hodgkin lymphoma. Study background: With a 2-week interval, patients received intravenous nivolumab at 3 mg/kg. General study findings and limits: Newly diagnosed patients had diversity similar to the baseline diversity of complete responders.

Data came from immunoSEQ multiplex PCR; TCRdb stores just in-frame clones and leaves some out. The sample lists under 45,000 clones; approximately 71% were seen once. The sequence was collected from a human donor with classical Hodgkin lymphoma. The sequencing used peripheral blood mononuclear cells (PBMCs), collected before the fourth cycle of nivolumab.

DNA for the CDR3: TGCAGCGTTCAGATAGGCTCTGGAAACACCATATATTTT. As protein: CSVQIGSGNTIYF. The gene calls are TRBV29-1 and TRBJ1-3; D remains ambiguous. Trimming took 5 bases from V and 0 from J, leaving 8 bases between them. The CDR3 contains 13 residues. Per germline, CDR1 SQVTM and CDR2 ANQGSEA.